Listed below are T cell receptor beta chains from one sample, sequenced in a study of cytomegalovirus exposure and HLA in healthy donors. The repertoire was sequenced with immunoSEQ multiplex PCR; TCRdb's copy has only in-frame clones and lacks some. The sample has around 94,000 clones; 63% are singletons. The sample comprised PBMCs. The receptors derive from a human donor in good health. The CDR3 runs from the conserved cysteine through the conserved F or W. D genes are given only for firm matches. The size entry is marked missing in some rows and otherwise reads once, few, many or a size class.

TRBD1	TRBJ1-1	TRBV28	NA	TGTGCCAGCAGTTTACAAGGACAGGGGAACACTGAAGCTTTCTTT	CASSLQGQGNTEAFF
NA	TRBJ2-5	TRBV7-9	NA	TGTTCCAGCAGCTTCAGGGTCCAAGAGACCCAGTACTTC	CSSSFRVQETQYF
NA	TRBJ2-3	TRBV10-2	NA	TGCGCCAGCAGAAATAGCGGACGCACAGATACGCAGTATTTT	CASRNSGRTDTQYF
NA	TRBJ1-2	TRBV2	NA	TGTGCCAGCGTTGGACACGACTACTATGGCTACACCTTC	CASVGHDYYGYTF
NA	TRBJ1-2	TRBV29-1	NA	TGCAGCGTGAGGACAGATCTCTCCTATGGCTACACCTTC	CSVRTDLSYGYTF
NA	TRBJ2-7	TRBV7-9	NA	TGTGCCAGCAGCTTAAGAGGCGGGACCGACTACGAGCAGTACTTC	CASSLRGGTDYEQYF
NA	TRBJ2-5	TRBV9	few	TGTGCCAGCAGCGTTTCCCCGGTGCAAGAGACCCAGTACTTC	CASSVSPVQETQYF
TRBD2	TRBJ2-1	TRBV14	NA	TGTGCCAGCAGCCAAACCGGGACTAGAAAGTTCGATGAGCAGTTCTTC	CASSQTGTRKFDEQFF
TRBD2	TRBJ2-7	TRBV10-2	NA	TGCGCCAGCAGTGAGCTGGGACTAGCGGGCTACGAGCAGTACTTC	CASSELGLAGYEQYF
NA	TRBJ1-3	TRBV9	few	TGTGCCAGCAGCGTACGCGCAAGCTCTGGAAACACCATATATTTT	CASSVRASSGNTIYF
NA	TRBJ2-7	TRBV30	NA	TGTGCCTGGAGCCAGGGCGGGGCGGAGCAGTACTTC	CAWSQGGAEQYF
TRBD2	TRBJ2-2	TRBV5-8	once	TGTGCCAGCAGCTTAACCGGGACTAGCGGGAGGGCCGACACCGGGGAGCTGTTTTTT	CASSLTGTSGRADTGELFF
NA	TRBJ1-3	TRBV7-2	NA	TGTGCCAGCAGCTTATACTACTCTGGAAACACCATATATTTT	CASSLYYSGNTIYF
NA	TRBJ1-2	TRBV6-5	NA	TGTGCCAGCAGAGGTGGGGACAAGGGACGGGAAGGCTACACCTTC	CASRGGDKGREGYTF
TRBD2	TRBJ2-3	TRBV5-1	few	TGCGCCAGCAGCCCCCCGTCGGGCGGGAGTGCAGATACGCAGTATTTT	CASSPPSGGSADTQYF
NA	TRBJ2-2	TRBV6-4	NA	TGTGCCAGCAGTGACGGGACTAACACCGGGGAGCTGTTTTTT	CASSDGTNTGELFF
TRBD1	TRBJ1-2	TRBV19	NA	TGTGCCAGTAGCCCCGGGACAGGAGCTAACTATGGCTACACCTTC	CASSPGTGANYGYTF
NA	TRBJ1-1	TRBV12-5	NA	TGTGCTAGTGGTCAACAGGGATCAGCACCCACTGAAGCTTTCTTT	CASGQQGSAPTEAFF
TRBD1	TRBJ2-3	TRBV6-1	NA	TGTGCCAGCAGTGAAGCCCTCCCTGGACAGGGGTGGACAGATACGCAGTATTTT	CASSEALPGQGWTDTQYF
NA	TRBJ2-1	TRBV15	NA	TGTGCCACCAGCAGAGATAGGGGTGAGCAGTTCTTC	CATSRDRGEQFF
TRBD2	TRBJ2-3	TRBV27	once	TGTGCCAGCAGTATTCAGACTCTAGCGGGAGGGCCGGATACGCAGTATTTT	CASSIQTLAGGPDTQYF
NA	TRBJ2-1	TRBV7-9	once	TGTGCCAGCAGCTTAGAGATACGCGATGAGCAGTTCTTC	CASSLEIRDEQFF
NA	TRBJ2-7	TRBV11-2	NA	TGTGCCAGCAGCTTAAGCCACGACTCCTACGAGCAGTACTTC	CASSLSHDSYEQYF
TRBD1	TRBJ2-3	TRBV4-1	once	TGCGCCAGCAGCCAGGCGGGACAGGGGGACGCAGATACGCAGTATTTT	CASSQAGQGDADTQYF
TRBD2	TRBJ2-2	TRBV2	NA	TGTGCCAGCAGCTTGACTAGCGGCAACACCGGGGAGCTGTTTTTT	CASSLTSGNTGELFF
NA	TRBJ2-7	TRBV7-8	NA	TGTGCCAGCAGCTACCGGGACACCCGGAAGCAGTACTTC	CASSYRDTRKQYF
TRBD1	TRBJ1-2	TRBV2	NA	TGTGCCAGCTCCGGACAGGTCTATGGCTACACCTTC	CASSGQVYGYTF
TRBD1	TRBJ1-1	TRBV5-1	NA	TGCGCCAGCAGCTTGGAGGGCAGGGGGGACACTGAAGCCTTCTTT	CASSLEGRGDTEAFF
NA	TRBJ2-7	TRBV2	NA	TGTGCCAGCAGGTTGACAGGTACTCGTCGTGGCTCCTACGAGCAGTACTTC	CASRLTGTRRGSYEQYF
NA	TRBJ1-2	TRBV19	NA	TGTGCCAGTAGTATTACCGGCGGGGGGGACTATGGCTACACCTTC	CASSITGGGDYGYTF
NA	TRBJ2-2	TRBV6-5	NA	TGTGCCAGCAGTTATGACTCAGCCGGGGAGCTGTTTTTT	CASSYDSAGELFF
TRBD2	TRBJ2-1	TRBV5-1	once	TGCGCCAGCAGCTTTGCACTAGCGGGAGTTAATGAGCAGTTCTTC	CASSFALAGVNEQFF
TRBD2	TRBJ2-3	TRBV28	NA	TGTGCCAGCAGCTATCCTGGACTAGCGGGAGCGGTGGTTAGCACAGATACGCAGTATTTT	CASSYPGLAGAVVSTDTQYF
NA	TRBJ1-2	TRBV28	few	TGTGCCAGCAGTTTAACGACAGTGGGCTACACCTTC	CASSLTTVGYTF
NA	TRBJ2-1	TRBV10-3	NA	TGTGCCATCAGTGAGTCTGACGCGGGTTTGGGCACTATGGCCAATGAGCAGTTCTTC	CAISESDAGLGTMANEQFF
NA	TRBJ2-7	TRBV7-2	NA	TGTGCCAGCAGCTTGGGCAGGCCCTACGAGCAGTACTTC	CASSLGRPYEQYF